This TCR beta chain was documented in a study of monozygotic twins with inflammatory bowel disease. From germline, CDR1 is MNHEY and CDR2 SVGEGT. The CDR3 has 17 amino acids. T cells were not sorted, and total RNA was isolated straight from whole blood. For each CDR3 protein, TCRdb gives one entry from its re-call of the 5' RACE reads, without DNA. This table holds 350,000 to 550,000 distinct CDR3 sequences. This receptor was taken from a human donor with ulcerative colitis or Crohn's disease, or a healthy co-twin of an affected twin (not recorded which). The rearrangement links TRBV6-2 or TRBV6-3 to TRBJ2-3; no DNA is available, so the TRBD2 call from TCRdb remains unchecked. Sequencing was performed on blood. The CDR3 loop reads CASTRPAGFGGTDTQYF.